The 22 T cell receptor beta chains in this list originate from one sample, sequenced in a study of cytomegalovirus exposure and HLA in healthy donors. Amplification used 60 Vbeta primers and 13 Jbeta primers. Measured with immunoSEQ multiplex PCR; TCRdb has only the in-frame clones, and not every one. The sample comprises about 200,000 clones, more than 80% of which are singletons, and roughly 3.1% rests with the top ten. The specimen was PBMCs. The receptors were sampled from a young man in good health and CMV-seronegative.

CDR3 in amino acids: CASRLRGSNQPQHF. Here the CDR3 DNA reads TGTGCCAGTAGACTACGGGGGAGCAATCAGCCCCAGCATTTT. The chain joins TRBV19 to TRBJ1-5; D may be TRBD1 (5 bases). The V gene's germline CDR1 is LNHDA and CDR2 SQIVND (reference sequence). The CDR3 runs 14 residues. Trimming left V 6 bases short and J 1 base short, with 10 bases between.

The J gene is TRBJ2-7, the V gene TRBV15; D remains unclear. Germline V lookup: CDR1 LNHNV, CDR2 YYDKDF (reference sequence). Trimming stripped 0 bases from V and 0 bases from J, with 12 bases between. There are 16 residues in the CDR3. The CDR3 here is CATSRDGSTYSYEQYF. The CDR3 DNA reads as TGTGCCACCAGCAGAGATGGGTCGACTTACTCCTACGAGCAGTACTTC.

The chain has TRBV4-2 and TRBJ1-5; D is unresolved. V lost 0 bases and J 2 bases, leaving 8 bases between the germline ends. The germline gives CDR1 LGHNA, CDR2 YNFKEQ. This CDR3 is 15 amino acids long. CDR3 DNA: TGTGCCAGCAGCCAAGATTTGAGGGGCAATCAGCCCCAGCATTTT. The encoded protein is CASSQDLRGNQPQHF.

The V and J genes are TRBV11-2 and TRBJ2-2; TRBD1 is a possible D gene (5 bases). CDR3 length: 14 residues. Germline-derived CDR1 and CDR2 are SGHAT and FQNNGV. The V and J ends lost 5 bases and 4 bases respectively, with 11 bases between them. This CDR3 reads CASSLRVGTGELFF. CDR3 sequence (DNA): TGTGCCAGCAGCCTCAGGGTTGGCACCGGGGAGCTGTTTTTT.

Note on this clone: At one end, the junction sequence differs from germline, possibly due to a read error. The chain links TRBV7-7 to TRBJ2-3; 10 bases fit TRBD2. CDR1 SSHAT and CDR2 FNYEAQ come from the germline V gene (reference sequence). The CDR3 contains 15 residues. CDR3 in amino acids: CASSPLAGSTDTQYF. In DNA form, the CDR3 reads TGTGCTAGCAGCCCACTAGCGGGGAGCACAGATACGCAGTATTTT.

The chain joins TRBV28 to TRBJ2-5; TRBD1 matches at 8 bases. J lost 4 bases, V lost 5 bases, and 12 bases had no gene match. CDR1 MDHEN and CDR2 SYDVKM come from the germline V gene. This CDR3 comprises 16 residues. In nucleotides, the CDR3 is TGTGCCAGCAGTCCCCTTGGGACAGGAGGAAGAGAGACCCAGTACTTC. The encoded protein is CASSPLGTGGRETQYF.

This clone was found a few times. This chain uses TRBV15 with TRBJ2-1; D gene uncertain. V lost 2 bases and J lost 3, with 11 bases in between. The length of the CDR3 is 15 residues. CDR1 LNHNV and CDR2 YYDKDF come from the germline V gene (reference sequence). The CDR3 reads CATSRPRGSYNEQFF. DNA for the CDR3: TGTGCCACCAGCAGACCCCGCGGCAGCTACAATGAGCAGTTCTTC.

This clone has just a few counts. The chain recombines TRBV28 with TRBJ1-1; D not certain. V was cut by 4 bases and J by 7 bases, with 16 bases left in between. CDR3 length: 14 amino acids. Germline CDR1 MDHEN, CDR2 SYDVKM. CDR3 sequence reads: CASSSGAALVEAFF. The CDR3 DNA is TGTGCCAGCAGTTCTGGAGCGGCTTTGGTTGAAGCTTTCTTT.

J is TRBJ2-1 and V is TRBV4-1; 7 bases are a match to TRBD2. The CDR3 loop spans 17 amino acids. V lost 1 base to trimming and J lost 0 bases; unmatched junction nucleotides: 6. The germline V gene has CDR1 MGHRA and CDR2 YSYEKL. CDR3 nucleotides: TGCGCCAGCAGCCAAGCTCTAGCGGAAAGCTCCTACAATGAGCAGTTCTTC. Translating it yields CASSQALAESSYNEQFF.

The CDR3 sequence: CASSIGGSSGNTIYF. The CDR3 DNA reads TGTGCCAGTAGTATCGGGGGAAGCTCTGGAAACACCATATATTTT. The chain links TRBV19 to TRBJ1-3, with a possible D match to TRBD1 (5 bases). CDR3 size: 15 residues. Deletions cut 3 bases from V and 0 bases from J, with 9 bases between. CDR1 and CDR2 from the germline V gene are LNHDA and SQIVND (reference sequence).

This clone has just a few counts. The chain joins TRBV28 to TRBJ2-3; D call uncertain. Germline V CDR1 and CDR2: MDHEN, SYDVKM. The CDR3 has 12 amino acids. V lost 3 bases to trimming and J lost 4 bases, with 5 bases between them. CDR3 DNA: TGTGCCAGCAGTTTGGCTCCAGATACGCAGTATTTT. It encodes CASSLAPDTQYF.

The chain employs TRBV6-1 and TRBJ2-3; D might be TRBD2 (6 bases). The CDR3 extends over 13 amino acids. Trimming cost V 1 base and J 8 bases, with 10 bases left between them. Germline V gene data show CDR1 as MNHNS and CDR2 as SASEGT. In DNA, the CDR3 is TGTGCCAGCAGTGAAGACGGGACTGGTACGCAGTATTTT. Amino acid sequence: CASSEDGTGTQYF.

This chain uses TRBV10-2 with TRBJ1-2; unclear D gene. The CDR3 is 13 residues long. With 6 bases removed from V and 4 bases from J, the gap between germline ends came to 12 bases. Germline V lookup: CDR1 WSHSY, CDR2 SAAADI. CDR3 in amino acids: CASSDSMPYGYTF. The CDR3 DNA reads TGCGCCAGCAGCGACTCTATGCCCTATGGCTACACCTTC.

The sample holds a few counts of this clone. Different DNA sequences within this sample yield the same CDR3. The chain uses TRBV27 and TRBJ1-1, with 9 positions matching TRBD1. Germline CDR1 reads MNHEY; CDR2 reads SMNVEV (reference sequence). The CDR3 has 14 amino acids. The V and J ends lost 6 bases and 1 base, in that order; junction bases with no gene match: 3. The CDR3 region is CASSPQGANTEAFF. CDR3 in DNA: TGTGCCAGCAGCCCACAGGGGGCGAACACTGAAGCTTTCTTT.

The rearrangement joins TRBV4-1 to TRBJ1-4; D is unclear. Trimming shortened V by 0 bases and J by 8 bases, and 13 bases separated the two germline ends. The CDR3 spans 15 residues. CDR1 and CDR2 from the germline V gene are MGHRA and YSYEKL. The CDR3 region is CASSQDGQAREKLFF. CDR3 in DNA: TGCGCCAGCAGCCAAGATGGGCAGGCCCGGGAAAAACTGTTTTTT.

The genes are TRBV5-1 and TRBJ1-2; D is possibly TRBD1 (5 bases). Germline assignment: CDR1 SGHRS and CDR2 YFSETQ. Trimming stripped 3 bases from V and 9 bases from J, with 21 bases between. The CDR3 is 15 residues long. The CDR3 spells CASSSDGRGPWSYTF. The CDR3 DNA follows: TGCGCCAGCAGCTCGGACGGGAGGGGACCCTGGAGCTACACCTTC.

The genes are TRBV14 and TRBJ1-1; TRBD1 matches at 8 bases. The CDR3 contains 15 residues. With 6 bases clipped from V and 4 bases from J, the junction kept 10 bases outside the gene matches. In germline, CDR1 is SGHDN, CDR2 FVKESK. The CDR3 DNA sequence: TGTGCCAGCAGGCGAACGACAGGGGAGGGCACTGAAGCTTTCTTT. Its translation is CASRRTTGEGTEAFF.

The J gene is TRBJ2-1, the V gene TRBV5-4, with TRBD2 matching over 8 bases. The V segment lost 4 bases and the J segment 8 bases; nucleotides outside the gene matches: 11. The germline CDR1 and CDR2 sequences are SGHNT and YYREEE (reference sequence). This CDR3 region has 15 residues. The CDR3 loop is CASSPLTGGPDEQFF. CDR3 sequence (DNA): TGTGCCAGCAGCCCCTTGACGGGGGGGCCTGATGAGCAGTTCTTC.

The V call is TRBV7-3, the J call TRBJ1-6; 7 bases fit TRBD1. V lost 5 bases and J lost 2; bases outside the gene matches: 3. CDR3 size: 15 residues. Germline V CDR1 and CDR2: SGHTA, FQGTGA. This chain's CDR3 is CASSPGTAYNSPLHF. The CDR3 DNA is TGTGCCAGCAGCCCTGGGACAGCCTATAATTCACCCCTCCACTTT. Supplemented by reference TRBV7-3 and TRBJ1-6, the full variable domain reads GAGVSQTPSNKVTEKGKYVELRCDPISGHTALYWYRQSLGQGPEFLIYFQGTGAADDSGLPNDRFFAVRPEGSVSTLKIQRTERGDSAVYLCASSPGTAYNSPLHFGNGTRLTVT.

This chain links TRBV11-2 with TRBJ2-7; no clear D. CDR3 size: 12 residues. Deletions cut 7 bases from V and 2 bases from J, with 9 bases between. Germline V gives CDR1 SGHAT, CDR2 FQNNGV. The CDR3 DNA is TGTGCCAGCACCTCTCAGGCCTACGAGCAGTACTTC. Residues: CASTSQAYEQYF.

This clone appeared once. This sequence joins TRBV5-1 and TRBJ2-4; 7 bases are a match to TRBD1. This CDR3 is built from 15 residues. After removal of 1 base from V and 0 bases from J, the junction contained 1 base not matched to a gene. CDR1 is SGHRS, CDR2 YFSETQ, per germline. The CDR3 region has the DNA TGCGCCAGCAGCTTGACAGGGGAAGCCAAAAACATTCAGTACTTC. This codes for CASSLTGEAKNIQYF.

The chain joins TRBV7-6 to TRBJ2-7, with TRBD2 as a possible D gene (6 bases). The CDR3 length is 12 residues. V lost 8 bases and J lost 3, with 11 bases in between. CDR1 and CDR2 (germline): SGHVS, FNYEAQ. This CDR3 reads CASASGGYEQYF. CDR3 bases: TGTGCCAGCGCCTCCGGGGGCTACGAGCAGTACTTC.